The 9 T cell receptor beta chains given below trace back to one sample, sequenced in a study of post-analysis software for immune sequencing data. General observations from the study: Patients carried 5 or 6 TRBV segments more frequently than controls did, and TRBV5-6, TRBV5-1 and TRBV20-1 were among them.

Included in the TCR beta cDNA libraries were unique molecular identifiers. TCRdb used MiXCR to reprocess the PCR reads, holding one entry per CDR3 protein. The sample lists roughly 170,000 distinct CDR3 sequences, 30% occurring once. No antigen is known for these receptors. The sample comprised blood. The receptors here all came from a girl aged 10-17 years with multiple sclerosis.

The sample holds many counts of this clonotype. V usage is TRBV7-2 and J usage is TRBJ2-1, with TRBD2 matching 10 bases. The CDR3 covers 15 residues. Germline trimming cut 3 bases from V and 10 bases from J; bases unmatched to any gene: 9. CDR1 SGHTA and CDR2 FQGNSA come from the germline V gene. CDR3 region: CASSFRTSGSREQFF. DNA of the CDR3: TGTGCCAGCAGCTTCCGGACTAGCGGCTCAAGGGAGCAGTTCTTC.

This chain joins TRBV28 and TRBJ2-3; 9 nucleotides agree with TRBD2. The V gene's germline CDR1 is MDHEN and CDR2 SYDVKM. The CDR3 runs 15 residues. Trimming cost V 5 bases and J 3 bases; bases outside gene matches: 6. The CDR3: CASSLSGRRTDTQYF. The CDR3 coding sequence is TGTGCCAGCAGTCTCAGCGGGAGGAGGACAGATACGCAGTATTTT.

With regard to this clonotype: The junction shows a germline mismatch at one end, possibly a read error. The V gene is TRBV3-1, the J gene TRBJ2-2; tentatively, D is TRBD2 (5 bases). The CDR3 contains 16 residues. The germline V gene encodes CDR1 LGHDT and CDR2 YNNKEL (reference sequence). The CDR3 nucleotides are TGTGCCAACAGCCAAGATTGGCGGGCGGGCACCGGGGAGCTGTTTTTT. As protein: CANSQDWRAGTGELFF.

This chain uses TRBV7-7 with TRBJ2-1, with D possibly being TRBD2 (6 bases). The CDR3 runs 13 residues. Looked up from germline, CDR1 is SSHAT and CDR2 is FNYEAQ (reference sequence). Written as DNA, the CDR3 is TGTGCTGGCAGCCCCCAGGGCGGGGCTGAGCAGTTCTTC. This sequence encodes CAGSPQGGAEQFF.

CDR3 protein: CASSQDGAGTESHEQYF. In nucleotides, the CDR3 is TGTGCCAGCAGCCAAGATGGGGCCGGGACAGAAAGCCACGAGCAGTACTTC. The chain joins TRBV14 to TRBJ2-4; 7 bases map to TRBD1. The end of the DNA aligns better with TRBJ2-7, so the J call may be wrong. The CDR3 contains 17 residues. CDR1 and CDR2 from the germline V gene are SGHDN and FVKESK.

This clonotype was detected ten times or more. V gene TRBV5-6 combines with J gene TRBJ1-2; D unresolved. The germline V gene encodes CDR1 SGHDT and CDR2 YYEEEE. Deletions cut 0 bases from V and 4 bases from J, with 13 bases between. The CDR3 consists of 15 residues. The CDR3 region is CASSLGDWFLYGYTF. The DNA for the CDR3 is TGTGCCAGCAGCTTGGGAGACTGGTTCCTCTATGGCTACACCTTC.

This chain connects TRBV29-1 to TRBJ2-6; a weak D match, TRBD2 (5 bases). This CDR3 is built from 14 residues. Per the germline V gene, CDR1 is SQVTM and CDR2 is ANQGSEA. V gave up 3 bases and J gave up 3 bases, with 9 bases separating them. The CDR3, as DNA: TGCAGCGTTGAGAGGACTGATGGGGCCAACGTCCTGACTTTC. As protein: CSVERTDGANVLTF. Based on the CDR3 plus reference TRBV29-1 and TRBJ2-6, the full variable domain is SAVISQKPSRDICQRGTSLTIQCQVDSQVTMMFWYRQQPGQSLTLIATANQGSEATYESGFVIDKFPISRPNLTFSTLTVSNMSPEDSSIYLCSVERTDGANVLTFGAGSRLTVL.

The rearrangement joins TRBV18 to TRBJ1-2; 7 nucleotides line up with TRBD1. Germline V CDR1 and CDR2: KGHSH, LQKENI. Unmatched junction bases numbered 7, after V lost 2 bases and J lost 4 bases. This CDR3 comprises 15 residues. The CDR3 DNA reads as TGTGCCAGCTCACCAGGGACAGAGGGCGGCTATGGCTACACCTTC. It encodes CASSPGTEGGYGYTF.

This CDR3 reads CASSLGWTGNKKLFF. In nucleotides, the CDR3 is TGTGCCAGCAGCTTGGGTTGGACAGGGAACAAAAAACTGTTTTTT. The chain joins TRBV5-5 to TRBJ1-4; 8 bases match TRBD1. This CDR3 contains 15 residues. Trimming took 0 bases from V and 9 from J; bases not matched to a gene: 7. Germline V gene lookup returns CDR1 SGHKS and CDR2 YYEKEE (reference sequence).